These 16 T cell receptor beta chains came from one sample sequenced in a study of blood T cell repertoires in COVID-19. Profiling relied on immunoSEQ multiplex PCR, and the TCRdb table lists in-frame clones only, not all of them. Among about 120,000 clones listed, 82% were seen once. The sequenced sample was peripheral blood. The receptors were sampled from a man in his 70s with acute or convalescent COVID-19.

The V gene is TRBV28, the J gene TRBJ1-5, with 9 bases aligning to TRBD1. This CDR3 has 17 residues. Germline V lookup: CDR1 MDHEN, CDR2 SYDVKM. V gave up 3 bases and J gave up 0 bases; unmatched junction bases: 6. The DNA for the CDR3 is TGTGCCAGCAGTTTTTTTGGGACAGGGAATAGCAATCAGCCCCAGCATTTT. This sequence encodes CASSFFGTGNSNQPQHF.

This clone was picked up one time. The chain carries TRBV5-6 and TRBJ2-7, with D tentatively TRBD1 (6 bases). V was trimmed by 0 bases and J by 3 bases, leaving 13 bases between them. This CDR3 is built from 15 residues. CDR1 is SGHDT, CDR2 YYEEEE, per germline. The CDR3 here is CASSLGPGVSYEQYF. CDR3 coding DNA: TGTGCCAGCAGCTTGGGGCCAGGGGTCAGCTACGAGCAGTACTTC.

The chain employs TRBV3-1 (or the pseudogene TRBV3-2) and TRBJ1-6; D remains ambiguous. The CDR3 length is 14 residues. V dropped 1 base and J dropped 17 bases, with 18 bases sitting between them. Germline V lookup: CDR1 LGHDT, CDR2 YNNKEL (reference sequence). Here the CDR3 reads CASSQAGTSLPIHF. The CDR3 DNA is TGTGCCAGCAGCCAAGCGGGAACATCTCTCCCCATCCACTTT.

The rearrangement uses TRBV30 and TRBJ1-2; the D is unclear. Between the trimmed V and J ends, which lost 1 base and 5 bases, there was a span of 17 bases. Germline V gene data show CDR1 as GTSNPN and CDR2 as SVGIG (reference sequence). The CDR3 has 15 amino acids. CDR3 amino acids: CAWSDWAANVYGYTF. The CDR3 bases are TGTGCCTGGAGTGACTGGGCCGCTAATGTTTATGGCTACACCTTC.

The chain carries TRBV9 and TRBJ2-1; weak D call: TRBD1 (5 bases). The V end lost 2 bases, the J end lost 0 bases, and 9 bases lay between the germline ends. There are 15 residues in the CDR3. Germline V gives CDR1 SGDLS, CDR2 YYNGEE. CDR3 in amino acids: CASSVDSYSYNEQFF. CDR3 sequence (DNA): TGTGCCAGCAGCGTCGACAGCTACTCCTACAATGAGCAGTTCTTC. Variable domain in full (rest from reference TRBV9 and TRBJ2-1): DSGVTQTPKHLITATGQRVTLRCSPRSGDLSVYWYQQSLDQGLQFLIQYYNGEERAKGNILERFSAQQFPDLHSELNLSSLELGDSALYFCASSVDSYSYNEQFFGPGTRLTVL.

The chain joins TRBV7-8 to TRBJ2-1, with 11 nucleotides matching TRBD2. J was trimmed by 8 bases and V by 2 bases; bases with no gene match: 14. The germline CDR1 and CDR2 sequences are SGHVS and FQNEAQ. The CDR3 length is 18 residues. CDR3 sequence: CASSLFPVAGGHWDEQFF. The CDR3 DNA follows: TGTGCCAGCAGCTTATTCCCCGTAGCGGGAGGGCATTGGGATGAGCAGTTCTTC.

The chain has TRBV5-1 and TRBJ1-2; TRBD1 matches 7 bases. Germline CDR1 reads SGHRS; CDR2 reads YFSETQ. The CDR3 extends over 14 amino acids. V trimming: 0 bases; J trimming: 7 bases; junction bases outside the gene matches: 6. The CDR3 sequence: CASSLGDRAGGYTF. DNA for the CDR3: TGCGCCAGCAGCTTGGGCGACAGGGCGGGTGGCTACACCTTC.

This clone was picked up one time. The CDR3 nucleotides read TGTGCCAGCAGCTTGGCGGGACAGGGGGAAAACATTCAGTACTTC. This translates into CASSLAGQGENIQYF. V gene TRBV5-4 combines with J gene TRBJ2-4; TRBD1 matches 11 bases. The length of the CDR3 is 15 residues. The germline gives CDR1 SGHNT, CDR2 YYREEE (reference sequence). The ends lost 0 bases at V and 5 bases at J; junction bases unmatched: 1. The full variable domain, its missing parts supplied by reference TRBV5-4 and TRBJ2-4, is ETGVTQSPTHLIKTRGQQVTLRCSSQSGHNTVSWYQQALGQGPQFIFQYYREEENGRGNFPPRFSGLQFPNYSSELNVNALELDDSALYLCASSLAGQGENIQYFGAGTRLSVL.

This chain connects TRBV30 to TRBJ2-3; TRBD2 is a possible D gene (5 bases). Germline loops: CDR1 GTSNPN, CDR2 SVGIG (reference sequence). CDR3 length: 14 residues. V was pared by 1 base and J by 5 bases, with 13 bases between. Here the CDR3 DNA reads TGTGCCTGGAGTGCACCCGGGATCCAAGATACGCAGTATTTT. This sequence encodes CAWSAPGIQDTQYF.

This rearrangement joins TRBV5-4 to TRBJ2-5, with D uncertain. Germline values: CDR1 SGHNT, CDR2 YYREEE (reference sequence). The CDR3 spans 14 residues. Trimming removed 4 bases from V and 6 bases from J, with 16 bases in between. CDR3 coding DNA: TGTGCCAGCAGCCAGAGCTCCCAACAGCAGACCCAGTACTTC. It is translated as CASSQSSQQQTQYF.

V usage is TRBV9 and J usage is TRBJ2-3; D might be TRBD2 (7 bases). V shed 3 bases and J shed 5 bases, with 25 bases lying between them. This CDR3 is 18 amino acids long. Germline CDR1 SGDLS, CDR2 YYNGEE. The CDR3 bases are TGTGCCAGCAGCGCCTCCCCCGGGGGGCGTTTCATTGGAGATACGCAGTATTTT. As protein: CASSASPGGRFIGDTQYF.

The chain is built from TRBV28 and TRBJ1-6; D possibly corresponds to TRBD1 (5 bases). This CDR3 has 14 residues. Per germline, CDR1 MDHEN and CDR2 SYDVKM. The V end lost 3 bases, the J end lost 13 bases, and 16 bases lay between the germline ends. The CDR3 region has the DNA TGTGCCAGCAGTTTGGGGTCCCCACGGGGGCCCCTCCACTTT. The encoded protein is CASSLGSPRGPLHF.

This clone was observed once. The chain uses TRBV28 and TRBJ2-5; the D gene is possibly TRBD2 (5 bases). This CDR3 is 15 amino acids long. The germline CDR1 and CDR2 sequences are MDHEN and SYDVKM. Trimming removed 6 bases at V and 5 bases at J, with 19 bases between. Here the CDR3 reads CASSKIAGGEETQYF. The DNA for the CDR3 is TGTGCCAGCAGCAAAATAGCAGGAGGTGAGGAGACCCAGTACTTC.

This clone has just one count. This sequence joins TRBV24-1 and TRBJ2-1; 8 nucleotides match TRBD2. V dropped 3 bases and J dropped 12; count of bases not matched to a gene: 15. The CDR3 has 16 amino acids. Germline lookup yields CDR1 KGHDR and CDR2 SFDVKD. The chain's CDR3 is CATSDESSGDGAVQFF. The CDR3, as DNA: TGTGCCACCAGTGATGAGAGTAGCGGGGACGGAGCCGTGCAGTTCTTC.

This clone was seen only a few times. The V call is TRBV28, the J call TRBJ1-2; D unresolved. V was clipped by 6 bases and J by 9 bases, with 17 bases between them. There are 13 residues in the CDR3. Per germline, CDR1 MDHEN and CDR2 SYDVKM. The chain's CDR3 is CASRAPEAGSYTF. The CDR3 DNA is TGTGCCAGCAGAGCCCCGGAAGCGGGGAGCTACACCTTC.

This chain connects TRBV7-3 to TRBJ2-1, with TRBD2 matching over 12 bases. The CDR3 runs 15 residues. V trimming: 2 bases; J trimming: 6 bases; junction bases outside the gene matches: 2. Germline V CDR1 and CDR2: SGHTA, FQGTGA. The CDR3 nucleotides are TGTGCCAGCAGCTTAGGGGGACTAGCGGGCAATGAGCAGTTCTTC. Translation: CASSLGGLAGNEQFF.